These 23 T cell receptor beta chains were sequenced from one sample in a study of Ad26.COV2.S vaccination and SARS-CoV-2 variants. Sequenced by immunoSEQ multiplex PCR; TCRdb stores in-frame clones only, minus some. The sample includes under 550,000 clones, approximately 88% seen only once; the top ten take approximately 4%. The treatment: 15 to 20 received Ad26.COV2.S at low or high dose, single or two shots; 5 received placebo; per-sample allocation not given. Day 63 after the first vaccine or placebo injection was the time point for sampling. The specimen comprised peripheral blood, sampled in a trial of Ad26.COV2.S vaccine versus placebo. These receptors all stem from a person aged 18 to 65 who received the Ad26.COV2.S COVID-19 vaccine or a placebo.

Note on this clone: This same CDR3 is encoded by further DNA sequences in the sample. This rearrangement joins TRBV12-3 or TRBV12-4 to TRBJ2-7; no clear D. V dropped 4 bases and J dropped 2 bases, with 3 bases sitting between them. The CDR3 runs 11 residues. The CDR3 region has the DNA TGTGCCAGCAGTTCCACCTACGAGCAGTACTTC. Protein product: CASSSTYEQYF.

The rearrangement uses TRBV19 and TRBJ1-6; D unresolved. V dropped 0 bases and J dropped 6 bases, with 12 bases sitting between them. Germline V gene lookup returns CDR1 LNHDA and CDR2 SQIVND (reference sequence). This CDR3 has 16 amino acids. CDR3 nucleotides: TGTGCCAGTAGTATAGATCGGGCGACCCGTAATTCACCCCTCCACTTT. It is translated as CASSIDRATRNSPLHF.

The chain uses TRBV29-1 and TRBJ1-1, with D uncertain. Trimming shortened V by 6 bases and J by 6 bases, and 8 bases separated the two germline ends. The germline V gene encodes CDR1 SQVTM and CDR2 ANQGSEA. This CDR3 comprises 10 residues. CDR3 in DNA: TGCAGCGTCCTCGGGGCTGAAGCTTTCTTT. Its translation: CSVLGAEAFF.

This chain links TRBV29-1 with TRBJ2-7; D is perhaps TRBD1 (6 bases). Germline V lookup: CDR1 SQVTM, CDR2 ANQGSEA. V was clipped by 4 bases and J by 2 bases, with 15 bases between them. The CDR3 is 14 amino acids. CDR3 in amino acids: CSVGARGLTYEQYF. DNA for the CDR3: TGCAGCGTTGGAGCCAGGGGCCTTACCTACGAGCAGTACTTC.

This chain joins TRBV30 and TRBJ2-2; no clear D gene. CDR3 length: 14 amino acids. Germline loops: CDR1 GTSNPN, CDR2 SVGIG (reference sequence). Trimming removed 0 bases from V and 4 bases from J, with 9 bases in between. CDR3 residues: CAWSVSQLTGELFF. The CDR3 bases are TGTGCCTGGAGTGTAAGTCAGCTCACCGGGGAGCTGTTTTTT.

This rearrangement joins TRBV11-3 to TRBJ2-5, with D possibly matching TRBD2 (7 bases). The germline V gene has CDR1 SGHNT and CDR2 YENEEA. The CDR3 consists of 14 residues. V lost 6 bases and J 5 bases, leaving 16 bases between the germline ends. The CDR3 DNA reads TGTGCCAGCAGTCCCGGGGGGCCAGCGGAGACCCAGTACTTC. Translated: CASSPGGPAETQYF.

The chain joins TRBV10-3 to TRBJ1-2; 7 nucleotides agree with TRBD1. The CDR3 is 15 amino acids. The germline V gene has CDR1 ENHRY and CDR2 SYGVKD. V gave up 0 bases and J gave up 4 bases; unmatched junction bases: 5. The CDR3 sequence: CAISESAGGSYGYTF. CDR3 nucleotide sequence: TGTGCCATCAGTGAGTCGGCAGGGGGTAGCTATGGCTACACCTTC.

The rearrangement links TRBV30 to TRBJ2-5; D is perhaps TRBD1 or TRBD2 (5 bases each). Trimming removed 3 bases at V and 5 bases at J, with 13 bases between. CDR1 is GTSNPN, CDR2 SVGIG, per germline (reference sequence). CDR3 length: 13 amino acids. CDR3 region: CAWSLRGSETQYF. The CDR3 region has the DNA TGTGCCTGGAGCCTGAGGGGCTCGGAGACCCAGTACTTC.

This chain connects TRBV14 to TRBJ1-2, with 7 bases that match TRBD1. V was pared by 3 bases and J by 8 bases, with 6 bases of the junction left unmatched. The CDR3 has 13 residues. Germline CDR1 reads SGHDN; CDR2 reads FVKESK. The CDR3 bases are TGTGCCAGCAGCCAGGGACAGAAAGTAGGCTACACCTTC. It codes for CASSQGQKVGYTF.

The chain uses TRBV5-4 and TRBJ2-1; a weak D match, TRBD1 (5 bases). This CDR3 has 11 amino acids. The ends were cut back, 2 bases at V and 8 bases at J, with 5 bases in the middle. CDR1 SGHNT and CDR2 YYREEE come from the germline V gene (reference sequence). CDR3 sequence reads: CASSLQDEQFF. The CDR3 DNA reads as TGTGCCAGCAGCTTACAGGATGAGCAGTTCTTC.

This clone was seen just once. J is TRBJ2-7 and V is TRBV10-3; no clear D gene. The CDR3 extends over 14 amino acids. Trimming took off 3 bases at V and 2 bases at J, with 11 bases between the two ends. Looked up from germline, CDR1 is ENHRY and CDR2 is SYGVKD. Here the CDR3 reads CAISDSADAYEQYF. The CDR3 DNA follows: TGTGCCATCAGTGACTCCGCGGATGCCTACGAGCAGTACTTC.

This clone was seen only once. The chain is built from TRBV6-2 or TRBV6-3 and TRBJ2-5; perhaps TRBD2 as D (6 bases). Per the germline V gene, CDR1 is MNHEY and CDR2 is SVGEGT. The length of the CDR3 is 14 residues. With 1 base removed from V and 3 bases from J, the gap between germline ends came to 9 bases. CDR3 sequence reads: CASSYWLAKETQYF. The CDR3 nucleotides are TGTGCCAGCAGTTACTGGCTAGCGAAAGAGACCCAGTACTTC.

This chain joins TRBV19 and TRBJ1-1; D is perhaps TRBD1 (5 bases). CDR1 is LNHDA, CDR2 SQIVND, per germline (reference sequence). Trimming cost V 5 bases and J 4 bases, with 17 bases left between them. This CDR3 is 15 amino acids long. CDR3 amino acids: CASSPGWGEITEAFF. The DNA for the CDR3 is TGTGCCAGTAGTCCCGGATGGGGGGAGATCACTGAAGCTTTCTTT.

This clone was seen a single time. CDR3 in DNA: TGTGCCAGCAGTTATCCGGGCCTAGCGGGTCGCTACGAGCAGTACTTC. Protein: CASSYPGLAGRYEQYF. The gene calls are TRBV6-2 or TRBV6-3 and TRBJ2-7, with 8 bases fitting TRBD2. The CDR3 has 16 amino acids. V shed 3 bases, J shed 3 bases, and the junction held 10 bases outside the gene matches. Germline lookup yields CDR1 MNHEY and CDR2 SVGEGT.

In nucleotides, the CDR3 is TGTGCCAGCAGGCAAAATACGCAGTATTTT. Its protein is CASRQNTQYF. The genes are TRBV2 and TRBJ2-3; D call uncertain. The germline V gene encodes CDR1 SNHLY and CDR2 FYNNEI. This CDR3 comprises 10 residues. V gave up 6 bases and J gave up 7 bases, with 5 bases separating them. The variable domain in full, completed from reference TRBV2 and TRBJ2-3, reads EPEVTQTPSHQVTQMGQEVILRCVPISNHLYFYWYRQILGQKVEFLVSFYNNEISEKSEIFDDQFSVERPDGSNFTLKIRSTKLEDSAMYFCASRQNTQYFGPGTRLTVL.

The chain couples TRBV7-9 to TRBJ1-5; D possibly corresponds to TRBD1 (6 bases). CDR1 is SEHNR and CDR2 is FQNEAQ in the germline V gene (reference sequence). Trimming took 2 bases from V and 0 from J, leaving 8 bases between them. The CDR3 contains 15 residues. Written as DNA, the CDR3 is TGTGCCAGCAGCTTACAGGGACATAGCAATCAGCCCCAGCATTTT. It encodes CASSLQGHSNQPQHF.

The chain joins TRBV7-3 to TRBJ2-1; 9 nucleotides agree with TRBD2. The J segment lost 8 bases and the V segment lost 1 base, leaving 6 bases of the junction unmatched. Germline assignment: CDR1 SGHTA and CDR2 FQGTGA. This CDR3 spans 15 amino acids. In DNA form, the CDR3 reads TGTGCCAGCAGCTTAAGCGGGGGGGCCGGAGATGAGCAGTTCTTC. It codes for CASSLSGGAGDEQFF.

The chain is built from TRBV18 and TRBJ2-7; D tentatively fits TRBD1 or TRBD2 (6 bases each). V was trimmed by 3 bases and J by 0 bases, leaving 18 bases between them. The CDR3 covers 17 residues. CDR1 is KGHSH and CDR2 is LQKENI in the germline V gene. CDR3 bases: TGTGCCAGCTCACCCCAAGGGGGGCAGGGCCGCTCCTACGAGCAGTACTTC. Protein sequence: CASSPQGGQGRSYEQYF.

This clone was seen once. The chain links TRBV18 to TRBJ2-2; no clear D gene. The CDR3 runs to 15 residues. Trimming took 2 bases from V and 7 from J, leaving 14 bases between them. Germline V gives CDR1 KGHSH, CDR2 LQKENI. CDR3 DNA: TGTGCCAGCTCACCAGACGGCACCCCTGACGGGGAGCTGTTTTTT. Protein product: CASSPDGTPDGELFF.

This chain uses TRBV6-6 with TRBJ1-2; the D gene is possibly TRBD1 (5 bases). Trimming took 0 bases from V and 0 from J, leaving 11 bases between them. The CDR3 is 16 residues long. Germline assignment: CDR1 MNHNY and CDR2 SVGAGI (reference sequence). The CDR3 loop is CASSYSSGRANYGYTF. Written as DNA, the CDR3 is TGTGCCAGCAGTTACTCGAGTGGCAGGGCTAACTATGGCTACACCTTC.

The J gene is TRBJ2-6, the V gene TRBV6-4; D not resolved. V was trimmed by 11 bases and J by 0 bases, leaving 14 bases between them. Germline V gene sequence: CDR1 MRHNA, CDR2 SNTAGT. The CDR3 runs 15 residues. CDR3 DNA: TGTGCCTGCTGTGAAGACAACTCTGGGGCCAACGTCCTGACTTTC. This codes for CACCEDNSGANVLTF.

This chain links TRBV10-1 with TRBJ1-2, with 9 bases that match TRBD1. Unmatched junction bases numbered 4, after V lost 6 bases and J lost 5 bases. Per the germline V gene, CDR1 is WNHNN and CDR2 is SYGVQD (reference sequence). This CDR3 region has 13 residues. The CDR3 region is CASSAGTGYGYTF. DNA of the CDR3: TGCGCCAGCAGCGCCGGGACAGGGTATGGCTACACCTTC.

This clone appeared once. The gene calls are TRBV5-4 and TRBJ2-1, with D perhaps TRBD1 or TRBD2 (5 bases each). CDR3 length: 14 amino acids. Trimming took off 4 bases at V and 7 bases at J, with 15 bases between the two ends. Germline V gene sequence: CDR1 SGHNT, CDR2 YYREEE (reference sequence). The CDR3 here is CASSPREGLNEQFF. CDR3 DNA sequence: TGTGCCAGCAGCCCCCGTGAGGGGCTGAATGAGCAGTTCTTC.